This record concerns one TCR beta chain sequence. Data came from immunoSEQ multiplex PCR; TCRdb stores just in-frame clones and leaves some out. This table holds 20,000 or so clones, approximately 91% found once. This CDR3 has 15 amino acids. V shed 4 bases, J shed 5 bases, and the junction held 5 bases outside the gene matches. Germline lookup yields CDR1 SNHLY and CDR2 FYNNEI. The sample belongs to a study of T cell changes during pregnancy in multiple sclerosis. The rearrangement joins TRBV2 to TRBJ2-5; 12 nucleotides line up with TRBD1. Sequencing was performed on CD4+ T cells from peripheral blood mononuclear cells, taken after pregnancy. This TCR was recovered from a female donor in good health, enrolled as a control in a pregnancy study. As DNA, the CDR3 is TGTGCCAGCAGTGGGGGACAGGGGGCTTGGGAGACCCAGTACTTC. It codes for CASSGGQGAWETQYF.